This T cell receptor (beta chain) was observed in a study of cytomegalovirus exposure and HLA in healthy donors. About the research overall: Among the 300 to 400 donors who were genotyped, approximately 84% fell in the genetic ancestry cluster that is associated with self-reported Caucasian donors. Study conclusions and caveats: Presence/absence analyses supposed approximately even sequencing depth among donors.

Primers for the PCR totalled 60 Vbeta and 13 Jbeta. Sequenced by immunoSEQ multiplex PCR; TCRdb stores in-frame clones only, minus some. The sample lists approximately 69,000 clones, roughly three quarters seen once, with 3% to 3.5% in the top ten. This clone was seen only a few times. What it recognizes is unknown. Germline assignment: CDR1 SGHAT and CDR2 FQNNGV. The CDR3 is made up of 13 amino acids. Trimming stripped 2 bases from V and 8 bases from J, with 7 bases between. The sequence was obtained from a man younger than 35 in good health and CMV-seronegative. The V call is TRBV11-2, the J call TRBJ2-6, with D perhaps matching TRBD2 (5 bases). What was sequenced was PBMCs. The CDR3 nucleotides are TGTGCCAGCAGCTTAAGGGAGACCAACGTCCTGACTTTC. This encodes CASSLRETNVLTF.